This TCR beta chain was captured by sequencing in a study of CD8 T cells in ankylosing spondylitis. This clonotype was picked up many times. What it binds is not known. A junction end diverges from the germline sequence, so it may reflect a read error. It was by quantitative 5'-RACE with molecular barcodes that TCR beta libraries were made. One entry per CDR3 protein, called by TCRdb with MiXCR from the 5' RACE reads. The sample includes 200,000 to 300,000 distinct CDR3 sequences, roughly 25% of them seen just once. Germline CDR1 and CDR2: SQVTM and ANQGSEA. This CDR3 contains 14 residues. Study findings and constraints: Ankylosing spondylitis blood appeared to carry a characteristic TCR beta motif of several highly homologous variants. Researchers report that disease-linked clones proved CD8+ and relatively rare in peripheral blood. There was reportedly significant enrichment of clones that were disease-linked in matched ankylosing spondylitis synovial fluid.

The chain carries TRBV29-1 and TRBJ2-3; D call uncertain. The sequenced sample was blood, either unsorted or a sorted T cell fraction (not recorded which). This clonotype was sampled from a male donor with ankylosing spondylitis or in good health (not recorded which). The CDR3 loop is CSVEDPRRTDTQYF. The DNA for the CDR3 is TGCAGCGTGGAAGACCCACGTCGCACAGATACGCAGTATTTT.